The rows below give T cell receptor beta chains drawn from one sample of a study of OX40 agonist ivuxolimab in advanced cancers. This table comes from immunoSEQ multiplex PCR, and its TCRdb copy is limited to in-frame clones, with some not included. The sample has fewer than 85,000 clones, 86% seen once. This sample comprised CD4+ or CD8+ T cells sorted from blood, obtained in a trial of the OX40 agonist ivuxolimab. These receptors were taken from an adult with an advanced solid tumor such as melanoma, head and neck, liver or kidney cancer. The CDR3 runs from the conserved cysteine through the conserved F or W. D genes are given only for firm matches. Only some rows state a clone size, as once, few, many or a class for expanded clones.

v_call: TRBV5-1
j_call: TRBJ2-4
clone_size: .
d_call: .
cdr3_aa: CASSLDPRIQYF
cdr3_nt: TGCGCCAGCAGCTTGGACCCGAGGATTCAGTACTTC

v_call: TRBV4-3
j_call: TRBJ1-1
clone_size: .
d_call: .
cdr3_aa: CASSQESRNTEAFF
cdr3_nt: TGCGCCAGCAGCCAAGAATCGAGGAACACTGAAGCTTTCTTT

v_call: TRBV19
j_call: TRBJ2-7
clone_size: .
d_call: TRBD1
cdr3_aa: CASSFWQGALEQYF
cdr3_nt: TGTGCCAGTAGTTTCTGGCAGGGGGCCCTCGAGCAGTACTTC

v_call: TRBV21-1
j_call: TRBJ2-1
clone_size: .
d_call: .
cdr3_aa: CASSKARKAPGGQFF
cdr3_nt: TGTGCCAGCAGCAAAGCGCGGAAAGCCCCAGGGGGGCAGTTCTTC

v_call: TRBV7-9
j_call: TRBJ1-5
clone_size: .
d_call: .
cdr3_aa: CASSFGGAGNQPQHF
cdr3_nt: TGTGCCAGCAGCTTCGGAGGGGCGGGCAATCAGCCCCAGCATTTT

v_call: TRBV19
j_call: TRBJ2-1
clone_size: .
d_call: .
cdr3_aa: CASSMGPGRYNEQFF
cdr3_nt: TGTGCCAGTAGTATGGGTCCGGGACGGTACAATGAGCAGTTCTTC

v_call: TRBV6-5
j_call: TRBJ2-7
clone_size: .
d_call: TRBD1
cdr3_aa: CATQGQNKYEQYF
cdr3_nt: TGTGCCACCCAGGGACAGAATAAGTACGAGCAGTACTTC

v_call: TRBV28
j_call: TRBJ2-7
clone_size: .
d_call: .
cdr3_aa: CASSFGSGEQYF
cdr3_nt: TGTGCCAGCAGTTTCGGTAGCGGCGAGCAGTACTTC

v_call: TRBV9
j_call: TRBJ2-3
clone_size: .
d_call: .
cdr3_aa: CASSVVGATDTQYF
cdr3_nt: TGTGCCAGCAGCGTAGTTGGGGCAACAGATACGCAGTATTTT

v_call: TRBV19
j_call: TRBJ2-5
clone_size: .
d_call: TRBD2
cdr3_aa: CASNSGVRWETQYF
cdr3_nt: TGTGCCAGTAACAGCGGGGTGAGGTGGGAGACCCAGTACTTC

v_call: TRBV14
j_call: TRBJ2-3
clone_size: once
d_call: TRBD2
cdr3_aa: CASSQLAGIRDTQYF
cdr3_nt: TGTGCCAGCAGCCAGCTAGCGGGGATTAGGGATACGCAGTATTTT

v_call: TRBV9
j_call: TRBJ1-4
clone_size: .
d_call: .
cdr3_aa: CASSVQGSNEKLFF
cdr3_nt: TGTGCCAGCAGCGTCCAGGGGTCTAATGAAAAACTGTTTTTT

v_call: TRBV4-3
j_call: TRBJ2-2
clone_size: once
d_call: TRBD1
cdr3_aa: CASSQTGTGLIAGELFF
cdr3_nt: TGCGCCAGCAGCCAAACCGGGACAGGGCTCATCGCCGGGGAGCTGTTTTTT

v_call: TRBV4-3
j_call: TRBJ2-7
clone_size: .
d_call: .
cdr3_aa: CASSQGGSSF
cdr3_nt: TGCGCCAGCAGCCAAGGAGGAAGCAGCTTC

v_call: TRBV5-5
j_call: TRBJ1-1
clone_size: .
d_call: TRBD1
cdr3_aa: CASSLVRTGGTEAFF
cdr3_nt: TGTGCCAGCAGCTTGGTGCGGACAGGGGGCACTGAAGCTTTCTTT

v_call: TRBV7-8
j_call: TRBJ2-1
clone_size: .
d_call: TRBD2
cdr3_aa: CASSLVTSGYNEQFF
cdr3_nt: TGTGCCAGCAGCTTAGTGACTAGCGGGTACAATGAGCAGTTCTTC

v_call: TRBV28
j_call: TRBJ2-7
clone_size: .
d_call: .
cdr3_aa: CASSLTGRMSF
cdr3_nt: TGTGCCAGCAGTTTAACCGGCAGGATGTCCTTC

v_call: TRBV19
j_call: TRBJ2-1
clone_size: .
d_call: .
cdr3_aa: CASSIMGQGYNEQFF
cdr3_nt: TGTGCCAGTAGTATAATGGGTCAGGGGTACAATGAGCAGTTCTTC

v_call: TRBV6-6
j_call: TRBJ2-2
clone_size: few
d_call: TRBD1
cdr3_aa: CASSPGTGDGELFF
cdr3_nt: TGTGCCAGCAGTCCCGGGACAGGGGACGGGGAGCTGTTTTTT

v_call: TRBV5-8
j_call: TRBJ2-7
clone_size: .
d_call: .
cdr3_aa: CASSWTKGVRDEQYF
cdr3_nt: TGTGCCAGCAGCTGGACGAAGGGTGTCCGAGACGAGCAGTACTTC

v_call: TRBV6-6
j_call: TRBJ1-3
clone_size: few
d_call: .
cdr3_aa: CASRDTGFSGNTIYF
cdr3_nt: TGTGCCAGCAGAGATACGGGGTTCTCTGGAAACACCATATATTTT

v_call: TRBV6-1
j_call: TRBJ1-3
clone_size: .
d_call: .
cdr3_aa: CASSENLGLGGASGNTIYF
cdr3_nt: TGTGCCAGCAGTGAAAATTTGGGGCTTGGAGGGGCCTCTGGAAACACCATATATTTT

v_call: TRBV28
j_call: TRBJ2-7
clone_size: .
d_call: TRBD2
cdr3_aa: CASCEPGLASEQYF
cdr3_nt: TGTGCCAGCTGTGAGCCGGGACTAGCGTCTGAGCAGTACTTC

v_call: TRBV4-1
j_call: TRBJ2-3
clone_size: .
d_call: .
cdr3_aa: CASSQDTARGWERDTQYF
cdr3_nt: TGCGCCAGCAGCCAAGACACGGCTAGAGGGTGGGAAAGGGATACGCAATATTTT

v_call: TRBV5-1
j_call: TRBJ2-1
clone_size: few
d_call: TRBD2
cdr3_aa: CASSLGLANNEQFF
cdr3_nt: TGCGCCAGCAGCTTGGGACTAGCGAACAATGAGCAGTTCTTC

v_call: TRBV5-1
j_call: TRBJ2-2
clone_size: .
d_call: .
cdr3_aa: CASSPKTSTGELFF
cdr3_nt: TGCGCCAGCAGCCCCAAGACTAGCACCGGGGAGCTGTTTTTT

v_call: TRBV6-1
j_call: TRBJ2-7
clone_size: .
d_call: .
cdr3_aa: CASSGPRTSEEGYFSYEQYF
cdr3_nt: TGTGCCAGCAGTGGCCCACGCACCAGCGAGGAAGGGTACTTCTCCTACGAGCAGTACTTC

v_call: TRBV6-1
j_call: TRBJ1-1
clone_size: .
d_call: .
cdr3_aa: CASSESPLGLQIF
cdr3_nt: TGTGCCAGCAGTGAATCCCCCCTGGGTCTCCAAATCTTT

v_call: TRBV19
j_call: TRBJ1-5
clone_size: .
d_call: .
cdr3_aa: CASSITRDYQPQHF
cdr3_nt: TGTGCCAGTAGTATTACCCGGGATTATCAGCCCCAGCATTTT

v_call: TRBV28
j_call: TRBJ2-3
clone_size: .
d_call: .
cdr3_aa: CASSFPQGNTDTQYF
cdr3_nt: TGTGCCAGCAGTTTTCCTCAGGGTAACACAGATACGCAGTATTTT

v_call: TRBV7-8
j_call: TRBJ1-2
clone_size: .
d_call: .
cdr3_aa: CASSLAGRGYGYTF
cdr3_nt: TGTGCCAGCAGCTTAGCGGGGAGGGGGTATGGCTACACCTTC

v_call: TRBV19
j_call: TRBJ1-5
clone_size: .
d_call: .
cdr3_aa: CASSIDLGYQPQHF
cdr3_nt: TGTGCCAGTAGTATAGATCTGGGGTATCAGCCCCAGCATTTT

v_call: TRBV7-9
j_call: TRBJ2-1
clone_size: .
d_call: TRBD2
cdr3_aa: CASSSTSGRGEQFF
cdr3_nt: TGTGCCAGCAGCTCTACTAGCGGGAGGGGTGAGCAGTTCTTC

v_call: TRBV5-4
j_call: TRBJ1-6
clone_size: .
d_call: .
cdr3_aa: CASSLQDGSPLHF
cdr3_nt: TGTGCCAGCAGCCTGCAGGACGGTTCACCCCTCCACTTT

v_call: TRBV6-5
j_call: TRBJ1-5
clone_size: .
d_call: .
cdr3_aa: CASSYGISNQPQHF
cdr3_nt: TGTGCCAGCAGTTACGGTATTAGCAATCAGCCCCAGCATTTT

v_call: TRBV2
j_call: TRBJ2-2
clone_size: .
d_call: .
cdr3_aa: CASSGKRKGTGELFF
cdr3_nt: TGTGCCAGCAGTGGGAAGAGAAAAGGCACCGGGGAGCTGTTTTTT

v_call: TRBV27
j_call: TRBJ1-6
clone_size: few
d_call: TRBD1
cdr3_aa: CASSFEGALNSPLHF
cdr3_nt: TGTGCCAGCAGTTTTGAGGGGGCCCTTAATTCACCCCTCCACTTT